The TCR beta chain described here comes from a study of identical twins (dated by TCRdb to 2015 to 2016). Study-level background: TCR alpha and beta repertoires from monozygotic twins, unrelated adults of various ages and cord blood were deep-sequenced to test whether fetal clonotypes persist. To rule out contamination, the twin experiments were replicated at different times with different library preparation protocols. Paper-wide results and their limitations: In monozygotic twins, out-of-frame TCR alpha sharing was systematically underestimated by recombination models, although the models agreed with sharing between unrelated individuals. Abundant cord blood beta clonotypes carried fewer insertions; young adult naive repertoires showed a weaker similar trend, while memory repertoires showed none. Invariant T cells such as MAIT and iNKT could partly confound zero-insertion analyses, although diverse VJ usage argued against such confounding for most clonotypes. In beta out-of-frame sequences, excess twin sharing was weaker, because having fewer shared sequences lowered the signal-to-noise ratio. Because the same donors could not be followed over many years, the conclusions relied on cross-sectional statistical analysis. Compared with coincidental sharing between unrelated individuals, an excess of low generation-probability sequences was observed among out-of-frame TCR alpha sequences shared between twins.

The CDR3 holds 17 amino acids from the cysteine to the phenylalanine. The sequence is cut down to CDR3 DNA, 51 bases in frame from base 1. Via the germline V gene (reference sequence), CDR1 is MNHEY and CDR2 SMNVEV. V and J are truncated by 0 bases and 2 bases respectively, leaving an intervening sequence of 16 bases. Only healthy Caucasian donors were included. This clonotype was observed a few times. The clone's antigen remains unknown. The sample holds no much larger clone one base away, and base qualities are not on file. Library prep was done by 5' RACE. Instrument on record: Illumina HiSeq 2000. Template switching added a universal primer binding site, and the final cDNA carried a unique molecular identifier that allowed TCR cDNA molecules to be counted accurately. First-strand cDNA for TCR alpha and beta chains was synthesized from specific primers in the conserved constant-segment region. To control for contamination, every cDNA library was double barcoded, receiving both a SMART-Mk sample barcode and Illumina barcodes. Two successive PCR steps introduced TruSeq adapter sequences along with Illumina sample barcodes. Sequencing of the TCR alpha and beta cDNA libraries was done on the Illumina HiSeq platform using custom primers. The study's processing was this. MiGEC was used to process raw reads and extract unique molecular identifiers, and MiXCR was used to find CDR3 positions. For each individual, recombination models were inferred using an EM algorithm with the repgenHMM and IGoR tools. The analysis of shared clonotypes was done with the tcR package in R, with sharing normalized by the product of cloneset sizes. Out-of-frame nonproductive sequences were analyzed to study raw recombination free of thymic and clonal selection effects. TCRdb applied fastp at Q25 and MiXCR to the public reads, then kept only in-frame beta chains. Rows with one shared CDR3 protein collapse into an entry with the most common genes and DNA. Clone size and V and J calls follow TCRdb, not the original study. The sample includes roughly 1,500,000 distinct CDR3 sequences, with about 30% observed a single time. The ten largest clones add up to about 0.27% of the sample.

This TCR derives from a newborn girl in good health. This chain joins TRBV27 to TRBJ2-5; a tentative D match to TRBD2 spans 6 bases. Sample: cord blood. The nucleotide sequence is TGTGCCAGCAGTTTATCGATCACTAGCTCCAAACAAGAGACCCAGTACTTC. It is translated as CASSLSITSSKQETQYF.